The sequence of this TCR beta chain was determined in a study of blood T cell repertoires in COVID-19. Across the whole study: Material from acute and convalescent COVID-19 was sourced from the United States, Italy and Spain.

V shed 3 bases and J shed 8 bases, with 16 bases lying between them. The CDR3 covers 14 residues. Germline V gene data show CDR1 as LNHDA and CDR2 as SQIVND (reference sequence). Original handling: Researchers report that nucleated cell counts were estimated from reference gene primer amplification. The method was immunoSEQ multiplex PCR; TCRdb's version includes in-frame clones alone and lacks a portion of them. The V and J calls and clone size were taken over from that table, and D and trimming were inferred from the DNA. The sample shows approximately 170,000 clones, around 81% of them seen only once.

Sequencing was performed on peripheral blood. The chain uses TRBV19 and TRBJ1-2, with D perhaps matching TRBD1 (6 bases). The receptor was isolated from a man between 65 and 85 years old who had recovered from COVID-19. The CDR3 spells CASSIDSGTQGYTF. In DNA, the CDR3 is TGTGCCAGTAGTATCGACTCCGGGACACAGGGCTACACCTTC. Filled out from reference TRBV19 and TRBJ1-2, the complete variable domain reads DGGITQSPKYLFRKEGQNVTLSCEQNLNHDAMYWYRQDPGQGLRLIYYSQIVNDFQKGDIAEGYSVSREKKESFPLTVTSAQKNPTAFYLCASSIDSGTQGYTFGSGTRLTVV.